The rows below give T cell receptor beta chains drawn from one sample of a study of cytomegalovirus exposure and HLA in healthy donors. Some clones are missing from TCRdb's copy, which holds only in-frame ones; the method was immunoSEQ multiplex PCR. The sample lists approximately 120,000 clones, just under 95% occurring once. Sequenced input: PBMCs. Receptors originate from a woman under 30 in good health and CMV-seronegative. CDR3s include the opening cysteine and the closing phenylalanine or tryptophan. Fields, in order: CDR3 length, J gene, V gene, CDR3 protein.

length: 16; J: TRBJ2-4; V: TRBV5-1; CDR3: CASSLGGQGTKNIQYF
length: 13; J: TRBJ1-2; V: TRBV28; CDR3: CASSLEGARGYTF
length: 13; J: TRBJ1-1; V: TRBV6-5; CDR3: CASHAGVGTEAFF
length: 13; J: TRBJ2-7; V: TRBV11-1; CDR3: CASSPFPRNEQYF
length: 15; J: TRBJ2-5; V: TRBV5-1; CDR3: CASSPRTGEEETQYF
length: 14; J: TRBJ2-5; V: TRBV18; CDR3: CASSPAPLVSPQYF
length: 15; J: TRBJ2-7; V: TRBV28; CDR3: CASSPRDTRFYEQYF
length: 15; J: TRBJ2-4; V: TRBV6-5; CDR3: CASSYDRGAKNIQYF
length: 14; J: TRBJ2-5; V: TRBV19; CDR3: CASKDSQSRETQYF
length: 15; J: TRBJ2-1; V: TRBV30; CDR3: CAWSTLAGVLYEQFF
length: 15; J: TRBJ2-7; V: TRBV6-1; CDR3: CASSEPAGGLYEQYF
length: 15; J: TRBJ2-1; V: TRBV7-9; CDR3: CASRLTGGNYNEQFF
length: 15; J: TRBJ1-5; V: TRBV7-9; CDR3: CASSLTGGNNQPQHF
length: 14; J: TRBJ1-4; V: TRBV6-6; CDR3: CASSYRDRERKLFF
length: 15; J: TRBJ2-5; V: TRBV4-1; CDR3: CASSQQMGGQETQYF
length: 15; J: TRBJ1-6; V: TRBV30; CDR3: CAWNSGSSYNSPLHF
length: 14; J: TRBJ1-1; V: TRBV5-4; CDR3: CASSTERGNTEAFF
length: 13; J: TRBJ1-1; V: TRBV6-1; CDR3: CASRQGSNTEAFF
length: 16; J: TRBJ2-1; V: TRBV5-1; CDR3: CASSLGGTSGYNEQFF
length: 13; J: TRBJ1-2; V: TRBV2; CDR3: CASLLRGNNGYTF
length: 15; J: TRBJ2-3; V: TRBV5-4; CDR3: CASSLGGLGGDTQYF
length: 14; J: TRBJ2-2; V: TRBV4-2; CDR3: CASRQTDNTGELFF
length: 16; J: TRBJ2-7; V: TRBV6-5; CDR3: CASSSTSGRASYEQYF
length: 14; J: TRBJ1-5; V: TRBV4-1; CDR3: CASSQDSWQQPQHF
length: 16; J: TRBJ2-7; V: TRBV7-9; CDR3: CASSLGPGVGTYEQYF
length: 13; J: TRBJ1-2; V: TRBV28; CDR3: CASSLYHTNGYTF
length: 15; J: TRBJ1-4; V: TRBV27; CDR3: CASSPRQTTNEKLFF
length: 16; J: TRBJ1-1; V: TRBV25-1; CDR3: CASSPHAAVMNTEAFF
length: 15; J: TRBJ2-5; V: TRBV6-1; CDR3: CASMRASGSFETQYF
length: 14; J: TRBJ2-2; V: TRBV9; CDR3: CASSPPGRPGELFF
length: 10; J: TRBJ1-1; V: TRBV6-1; CDR3: CGCRDTEAFF
length: 18; J: TRBJ1-5; V: TRBV2; CDR3: CASSEGTGGLLGGQPQHF
length: 14; J: TRBJ2-7; V: TRBV28; CDR3: CASSSTGGGDEQYF
length: 13; J: TRBJ2-4; V: TRBV30; CDR3: CAWRPRGQNIQYF
length: 15; J: TRBJ2-1; V: TRBV7-3; CDR3: CASSSSGGRGNEQFF
length: 16; J: TRBJ1-5; V: TRBV2; CDR3: CASSVWGTASNQPQHF
length: 16; J: TRBJ1-5; V: TRBV25-1; CDR3: CASSDRQGGWNQPQHF
length: 17; J: TRBJ2-1; V: TRBV11-2; CDR3: CASSLDKIVTGMNEQFF
length: 16; J: TRBJ1-5; V: TRBV10-3; CDR3: CAISESKDRGDQPQHF
length: 15; J: TRBJ1-2; V: TRBV6-1; CDR3: CASSGGQAYNYGYTF
length: 15; J: TRBJ1-1; V: TRBV4-1; CDR3: CASSQRAGLNTEAFF
length: 14; J: TRBJ2-7; V: TRBV9; CDR3: CASSQGAGPFEQYF
length: 14; J: TRBJ2-7; V: TRBV7-9; CDR3: CASSPPGGRNEQYF
length: 15; J: TRBJ2-1; V: TRBV27; CDR3: CASSLIRSSDNEQFF
length: 15; J: TRBJ1-5; V: TRBV10-3; CDR3: CAISERDSSNQPQHF
length: 13; J: TRBJ2-7; V: TRBV6-5; CDR3: CASSPLGGYEQYF
length: 16; J: TRBJ1-1; V: TRBV19; CDR3: CASSVLPGTLNTEAFF